The 10 T cell receptor beta chains below come from one sample, sequenced in a study of blood T cell repertoires in COVID-19. The data were produced by immunoSEQ multiplex PCR, yet TCRdb's version contains in-frame clones alone and is incomplete. The sample includes some 100,000 clones, around 88% of them seen just once. The sequencing input was peripheral blood. The receptors stem from a woman in her 70s with acute or convalescent COVID-19.

This chain's CDR3 is CASSSFPLAGGHEQYF. As DNA, the CDR3 is TGTGCCAGCAGTTCGTTCCCCTTAGCGGGAGGTCACGAGCAGTACTTC. V and J are TRBV27 and TRBJ2-7; 10 bases agree with TRBD2. The CDR3 consists of 16 residues. Germline V gives CDR1 MNHEY, CDR2 SMNVEV (reference sequence). V trimming: 4 bases; J trimming: 5 bases; junction bases outside the gene matches: 11.

Notes on this clone: The DNA is left out, because the CDR3 cannot be placed on it with certainty; the CDR3 is given as TCRdb lists it. The V gene is TRBV21-1, the J gene TRBJ2-7; TRBD2 is taken as the D call from the table, unchecked against the DNA. TRBV21-1 is termed a pseudogene. 17 amino acids form the CDR3, both terminal residues included. This CDR3 reads CASSNYYCPSGIGEQYF.

The V call is TRBV6-1, the J call TRBJ1-1; no reliable D call. The germline gives CDR1 MNHNS, CDR2 SASEGT. The V end lost 2 bases, the J end lost 1 base, and 5 bases lay between the germline ends. This CDR3 contains 13 residues. CDR3 sequence reads: CASSESKNTEAFF. The CDR3 DNA follows: TGTGCCAGCAGTGAATCAAAGAACACTGAAGCTTTCTTT.

The V call is TRBV12-3 or TRBV12-4, the J call TRBJ2-7, with D tentatively TRBD1 (6 bases). The CDR3 consists of 13 residues. Trimming cost V 4 bases and J 4 bases, with 11 bases left between them. CDR3 in amino acids: CASSSRQEYEQYF. CDR3 DNA: TGTGCCAGCAGTTCCCGACAGGAGTACGAGCAGTACTTC.

The chain uses TRBV29-1 and TRBJ2-3, with 10 bases that match TRBD2. The CDR3 contains 17 residues. Looked up from germline, CDR1 is SQVTM and CDR2 is ANQGSEA. V shed 6 bases, J shed 0 bases, and the junction held 12 bases outside the gene matches. The CDR3 DNA is TGCAGCGTCAAAAGGACTAGCGGCACCGCTAGCACAGATACGCAGTATTTT. This encodes CSVKRTSGTASTDTQYF.

The CDR3 region has the DNA TGCGCCAGCAGCTTGGCGGACAGCCTGCGTGCAGATACGCAGTATTTT. Amino acids: CASSLADSLRADTQYF. The chain links TRBV5-1 to TRBJ2-3, with D maybe TRBD1 (6 bases). Per germline, CDR1 SGHRS and CDR2 YFSETQ. CDR3 length equals 16 residues. With 0 bases removed from V and 4 bases from J, the gap between germline ends came to 15 bases.

The rearrangement links TRBV11-2 to TRBJ2-2; 9 positions match TRBD2. The length of the CDR3 is 16 residues. V gave up 4 bases and J gave up 1 base; unmatched junction bases: 4. Germline CDR1 is SGHAT and CDR2 is FQNNGV. CDR3 nucleotide sequence: TGTGCCAGCAGCTCCAGACTAGCGGAGAACACCGGGGAGCTGTTTTTT. It translates to CASSSRLAENTGELFF.

The V gene is TRBV19, the J gene TRBJ1-2; the match to TRBD1 covers 9 bases. V gave up 5 bases and J gave up 6 bases; unmatched junction bases: 10. Germline CDR1 and CDR2: LNHDA and SQIVND (reference sequence). The CDR3 has 15 amino acids. CDR3 coding DNA: TGTGCCAGTAGTCAAACAGGGGGCTGGTTCGATGGCTACACCTTC. Translation: CASSQTGGWFDGYTF.

The chain couples TRBV19 to TRBJ1-2, with 7 nucleotides matching TRBD1. With 6 bases clipped from V and 10 bases from J, the junction kept 11 bases outside the gene matches. Germline V lookup: CDR1 LNHDA, CDR2 SQIVND (reference sequence). This CDR3 contains 13 residues. DNA of the CDR3: TGTGCCAGTAGGAGAGGGACAGTGGAGCTCTACACCTTC. Residues: CASRRGTVELYTF.

This clone was counted a single time. V is TRBV5-6 and J is TRBJ2-1; 9 bases align to TRBD1. CDR3 size: 17 residues. Trimming cost V 0 bases and J 4 bases; bases outside gene matches: 8. Germline CDR1 and CDR2: SGHDT and YYEEEE. The CDR3 bases are TGTGCCAGCAGCTTGGCGGTGGGGACAGGGTATTACAATGAGCAGTTCTTC. Translating gives CASSLAVGTGYYNEQFF.